This TCR beta chain was recorded in a study of glioma-infiltrating T cells after dendritic cell vaccination. Study as a whole: Patients had newly diagnosed or recurrent glioblastoma and received dendritic cell vaccines. Study-wide results and limits: Estimated pretreatment TIL content predicted outcome after dendritic cell vaccination. Few patients contributed both blood and tumor specimens.

TCRdb keeps only in-frame clones here, not all; method: immunoSEQ multiplex PCR. The sample contains just under 60,000 clones, 70% to 85% of which appear only once. As concerns this clone: What it binds is unknown.

Time point given: after dendritic cell vaccination, including at tumor progression/relapse. PBMC sampling occurred before vaccination, two weeks after the third dose, and at progression. The receptor was derived from a human donor with glioblastoma. The sample consisted of blood, taken after dendritic cell vaccination.

CDR3 amino acids: CASSYDAATNEKLFF. DNA for the CDR3: TGTGCCAGCAGTTATGATGCAGCAACTAATGAAAAACTGTTTTTT. This rearrangement joins TRBV6-5 to TRBJ1-4; D ambiguous. Deletions cut 3 bases from V and 0 bases from J, with 8 bases between. The CDR3 extends over 15 amino acids. The germline V gene encodes CDR1 MNHEY and CDR2 SVGAGI.